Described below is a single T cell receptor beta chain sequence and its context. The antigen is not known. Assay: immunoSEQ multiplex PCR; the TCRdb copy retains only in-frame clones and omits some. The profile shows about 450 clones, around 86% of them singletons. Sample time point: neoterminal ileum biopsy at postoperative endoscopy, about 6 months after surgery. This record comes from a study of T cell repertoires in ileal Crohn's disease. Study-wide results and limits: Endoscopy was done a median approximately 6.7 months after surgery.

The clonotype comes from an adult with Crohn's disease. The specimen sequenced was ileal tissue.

CDR3 nucleotides: TGTGCCAGCAGCTTAAACTCCGGGACTACCCAAGTGGAGCAGTTCTTC. This codes for CASSLNSGTTQVEQFF. The chain combines TRBV7-3 with TRBJ2-1; 7 bases line up with TRBD2. This CDR3 is built from 16 residues. J lost 10 bases, V lost 1 base, and 13 bases had no gene match. CDR1 is SGHTA, CDR2 FQGTGA, per germline.